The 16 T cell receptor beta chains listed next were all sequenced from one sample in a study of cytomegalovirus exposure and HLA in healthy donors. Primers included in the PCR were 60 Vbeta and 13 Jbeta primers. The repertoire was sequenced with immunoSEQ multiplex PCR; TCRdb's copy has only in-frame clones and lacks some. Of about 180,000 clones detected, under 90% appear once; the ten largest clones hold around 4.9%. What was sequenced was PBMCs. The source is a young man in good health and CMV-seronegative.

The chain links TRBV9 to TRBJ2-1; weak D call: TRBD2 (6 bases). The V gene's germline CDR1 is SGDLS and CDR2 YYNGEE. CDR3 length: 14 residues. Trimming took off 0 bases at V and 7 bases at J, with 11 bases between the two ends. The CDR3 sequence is CASSVAGDVNEQFF. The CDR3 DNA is TGTGCCAGCAGCGTAGCGGGAGATGTAAATGAGCAGTTCTTC.

The CDR3 nucleotides are TGTGCCAGCAGTTTCTTAGCAGTGGCAGATACGCAGTATTTT. Amino acids: CASSFLAVADTQYF. The V gene is TRBV28, the J gene TRBJ2-3, with D unresolved. Per germline, CDR1 MDHEN and CDR2 SYDVKM. V was shortened by 3 bases and J by 4 bases, with 11 bases between the two germline ends. The CDR3 loop spans 14 amino acids.

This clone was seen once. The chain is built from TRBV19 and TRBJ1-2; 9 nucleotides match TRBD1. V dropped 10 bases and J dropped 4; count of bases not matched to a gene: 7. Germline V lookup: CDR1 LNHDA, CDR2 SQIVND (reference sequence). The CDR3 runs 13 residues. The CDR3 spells CATVRTGVYGYTF. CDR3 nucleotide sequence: TGTGCCACCGTACGGACAGGGGTCTATGGCTACACCTTC. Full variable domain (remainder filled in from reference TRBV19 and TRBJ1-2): DGGITQSPKYLFRKEGQNVTLSCEQNLNHDAMYWYRQDPGQGLRLIYYSQIVNDFQKGDIAEGYSVSREKKESFPLTVTSAQKNPTAFYLCATVRTGVYGYTFGSGTRLTVV.

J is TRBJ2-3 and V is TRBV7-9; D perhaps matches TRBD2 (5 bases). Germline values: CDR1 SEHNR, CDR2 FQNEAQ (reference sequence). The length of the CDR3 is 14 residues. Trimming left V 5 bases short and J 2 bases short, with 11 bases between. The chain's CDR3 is CASSPRRDTDTQYF. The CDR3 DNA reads TGTGCCAGCAGCCCGCGCCGGGACACAGATACGCAGTATTTT. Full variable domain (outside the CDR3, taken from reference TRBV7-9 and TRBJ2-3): DTGVSQNPRHKITKRGQNVTFRCDPISEHNRLYWYRQTLGQGPEFLTYFQNEAQLEKSRLLSDRFSAERPKGSFSTLEIQRTEQGDSAMYLCASSPRRDTDTQYFGPGTRLTVL.

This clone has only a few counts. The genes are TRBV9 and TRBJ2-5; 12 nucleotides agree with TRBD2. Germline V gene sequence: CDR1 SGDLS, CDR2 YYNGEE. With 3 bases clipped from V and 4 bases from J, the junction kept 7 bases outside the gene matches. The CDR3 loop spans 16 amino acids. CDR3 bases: TGTGCCAGCAGCGGTCTAGCGGGGGGGGCGGTAGAGACCCAGTACTTC. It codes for CASSGLAGGAVETQYF.

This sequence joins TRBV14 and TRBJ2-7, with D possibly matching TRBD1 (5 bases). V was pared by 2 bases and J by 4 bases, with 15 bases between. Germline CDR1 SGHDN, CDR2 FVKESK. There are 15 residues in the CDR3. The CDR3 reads CASSQLDRIGYEQYF. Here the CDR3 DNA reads TGTGCCAGCAGCCAACTTGACAGAATCGGGTACGAGCAGTACTTC.

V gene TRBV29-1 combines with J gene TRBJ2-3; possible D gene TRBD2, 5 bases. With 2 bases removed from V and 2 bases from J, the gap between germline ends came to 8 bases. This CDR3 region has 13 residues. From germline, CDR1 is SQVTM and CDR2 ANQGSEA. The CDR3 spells CSVESGITDTQYF. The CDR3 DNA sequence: TGCAGCGTTGAATCCGGGATCACAGATACGCAGTATTTT.

The CDR3, as DNA: TGTGCCAGCAGCTCCAACCCTCTAAGGACAGGGGCGAGGTACGAGCAGTACTTC. Translating gives CASSSNPLRTGARYEQYF. This sequence joins TRBV7-8 and TRBJ2-5, with 9 bases aligning to TRBD1. The J call may not be correct, given that the DNA end is closer to TRBJ2-7. CDR3 length equals 18 residues. Germline assignment: CDR1 SGHVS and CDR2 FQNEAQ.

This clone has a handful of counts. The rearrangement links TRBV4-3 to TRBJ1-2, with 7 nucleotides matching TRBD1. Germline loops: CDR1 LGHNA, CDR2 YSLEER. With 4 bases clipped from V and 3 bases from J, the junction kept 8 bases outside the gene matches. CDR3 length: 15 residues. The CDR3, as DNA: TGCGCCAGCAGCCGCAGACAGGGAAATGACTATGGCTACACCTTC. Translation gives CASSRRQGNDYGYTF.

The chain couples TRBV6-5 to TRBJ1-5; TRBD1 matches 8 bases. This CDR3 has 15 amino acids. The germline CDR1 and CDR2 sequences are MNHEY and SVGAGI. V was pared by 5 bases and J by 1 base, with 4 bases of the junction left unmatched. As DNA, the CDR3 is TGTGCCAGCAGTACAGGGGGTATGAGCAATCAGCCCCAGCATTTT. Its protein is CASSTGGMSNQPQHF.

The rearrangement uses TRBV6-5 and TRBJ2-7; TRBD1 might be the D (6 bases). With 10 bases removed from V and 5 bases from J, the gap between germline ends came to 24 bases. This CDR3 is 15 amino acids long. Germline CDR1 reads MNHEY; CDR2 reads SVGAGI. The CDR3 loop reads CANAPGNQGIDEQYF. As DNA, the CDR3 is TGTGCCAACGCACCCGGGAACCAGGGGATCGACGAGCAGTACTTC.

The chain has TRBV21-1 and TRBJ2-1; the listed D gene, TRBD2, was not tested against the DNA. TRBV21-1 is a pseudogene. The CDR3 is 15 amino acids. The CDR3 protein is CASSNTKLDYNEQFF. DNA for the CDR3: TGTGCCAGCAGCAACACCAAACTAGACTACAATGAGCAGTTCTTC.

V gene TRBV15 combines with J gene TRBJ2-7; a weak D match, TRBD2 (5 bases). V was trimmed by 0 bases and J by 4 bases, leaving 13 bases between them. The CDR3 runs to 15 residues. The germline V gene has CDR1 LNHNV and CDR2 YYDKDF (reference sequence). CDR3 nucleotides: TGTGCCACCAGCAGAGATCTCGCAGGAGGATACGAGCAGTACTTC. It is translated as CATSRDLAGGYEQYF.

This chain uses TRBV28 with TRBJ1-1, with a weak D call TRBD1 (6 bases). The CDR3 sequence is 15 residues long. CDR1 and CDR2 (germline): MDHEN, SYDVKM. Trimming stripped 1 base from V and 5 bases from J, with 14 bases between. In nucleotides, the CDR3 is TGTGCCAGCAGTTTATCACGGGGGGCTACGACTGAAGCTTTCTTT. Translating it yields CASSLSRGATTEAFF.

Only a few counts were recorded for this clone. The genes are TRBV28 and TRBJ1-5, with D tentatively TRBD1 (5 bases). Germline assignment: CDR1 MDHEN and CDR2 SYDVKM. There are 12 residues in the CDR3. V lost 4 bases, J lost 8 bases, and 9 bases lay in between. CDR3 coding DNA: TGTGCCAGCAGTTCAGGGTGGAAGCCCCAGCATTTT. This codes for CASSSGWKPQHF.

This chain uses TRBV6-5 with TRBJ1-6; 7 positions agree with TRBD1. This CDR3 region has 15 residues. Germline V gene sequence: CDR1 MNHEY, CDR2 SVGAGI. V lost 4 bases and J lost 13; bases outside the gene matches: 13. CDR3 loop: CASSSRGGGPVPLHF. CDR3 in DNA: TGTGCCAGCAGTTCCCGCGGAGGGGGCCCAGTTCCCCTCCACTTT.